This T cell receptor (beta chain) emerged from a study of PD-1 blockade in classical Hodgkin lymphoma. Study-level findings and limits: In newly diagnosed patients, baseline TCR diversity was reportedly below that of healthy donors.

All patients experienced relapse after autologous stem cell transplantation, and brentuximab vedotin exposure was variable. A note on this clone: Its antigen is not known.

TCRdb keeps only in-frame clones here, not all; method: immunoSEQ multiplex PCR. The data contain some 11,000 clones, 75% to 80% of them seen just once; the ten biggest clones take up around 23%. The CDR3 runs to 13 residues. The V end lost 0 bases, the J end lost 7 bases, and 10 bases lay between the germline ends. CDR1 and CDR2 (germline): MNHEY, SVGAGI. V usage is TRBV6-5 and J usage is TRBJ2-7, with no clear D. The receptor's source is a human donor with classical Hodgkin lymphoma. Sequencing used peripheral blood mononuclear cells (PBMCs), obtained at baseline. Here the CDR3 DNA reads TGTGCCAGCAGTTACTCCCTACTCGGGGAGCAGTACTTC. Translation gives CASSYSLLGEQYF.